These 12 T cell receptor beta chains originate from one sample sequenced in a study of response to subunit inactivated influenza vaccine. TCRdb reprocessed the RT-PCR reads with MiXCR, giving one entry per CDR3 protein. The sample carries more than 450,000 distinct CDR3 sequences, 6.5% to 8% recorded once. The sample consisted of PBMCs from blood, taken less than 25 months after vaccination. The receptors derive from a man aged 50 to 69 who received an inactivated influenza vaccine.

Only a few counts were recorded for this clonotype. The junction does not match germline at one end; this may be a read error. The chain uses TRBV15 and TRBJ1-6; 7 bases line up with TRBD1. There are 15 residues in the CDR3. Germline-derived CDR1 and CDR2 are LNHNV and YYDKDF (reference sequence). CDR3 nucleotide sequence: TGTGCCACCAGCAGAGATACAGGGGTCGGATCACCCCTCAACTTT. Amino acids: CATSRDTGVGSPLNF.

This clonotype has ten or more counts. J is TRBJ2-7 and V is TRBV7-2, with TRBD2 as a possible D gene (5 bases). The CDR3 sequence is 17 residues long. In germline, CDR1 is SGHTA, CDR2 FQGNSA. Trimming removed 2 bases at V and 0 bases at J, with 17 bases between. CDR3 bases: TGTGCCAGCAGCTTAAGTGGTAGGACGGCGGGCTCCTACGAGCAGTACTTC. Amino acids: CASSLSGRTAGSYEQYF.

This clonotype has a handful of counts. The CDR3 spells CASSLVGGPAGDFGEQFF. DNA for the CDR3: TGTGCCAGCAGCTTAGTAGGTGGACCAGCGGGAGATTTCGGTGAGCAGTTCTTC. V usage is TRBV11-1 and J usage is TRBJ2-1; TRBD2 agrees at 8 bases. Germline V CDR1 and CDR2: SGHAT, FQDESV (reference sequence). V was clipped by 1 base and J by 9 bases; unmatched bases: 17. The CDR3 sequence is 18 residues long.

This clonotype came up a few times. The chain is built from TRBV21-1 and TRBJ2-7. TRBV21-1 is flagged as a pseudogene. The CDR3 runs to 15 residues. The CDR3 protein is CASSKVKDLNYEQYF. The DNA for the CDR3 is TGTGCCAGCAGCAAAGTGAAGGACCTCAACTACGAGCAGTACTTC.

A few counts support this clonotype. The rearrangement links TRBV20-1 to TRBJ2-3, with 8 bases matching TRBD2. The CDR3 has 16 amino acids. Per the germline V gene, CDR1 is DFQATT and CDR2 is SNEGSKA (reference sequence). Trimming removed 0 bases from V and 2 bases from J; junction bases left unmatched: 7. The chain's CDR3 is CSARDQGTRHTDTQYF. In DNA, the CDR3 is TGCAGTGCTAGAGATCAAGGGACTAGACACACAGATACGCAGTATTTT.

At least ten counts were recorded for this clonotype. The chain links TRBV12-3 or TRBV12-4 to TRBJ1-5, with D unresolved. The CDR3 is made up of 15 amino acids. Trimming pared 1 base from V and 9 bases from J, leaving 16 bases between. The CDR3 reads CASSLGRASAGPQHF. In DNA, the CDR3 is TGTGCCAGCAGTTTAGGGCGCGCCTCAGCGGGGCCCCAGCATTTT.

This clonotype occurred many times. The V and J genes are TRBV6-5 and TRBJ1-1, with a possible D match to TRBD1 (5 bases). The CDR3 extends over 13 amino acids. Germline V gene sequence: CDR1 MNHEY, CDR2 SVGAGI. V was shortened by 2 bases and J by 1 base, with 5 bases between the two germline ends. The CDR3: CASSYRGNTEAFF. The CDR3 nucleotides read TGTGCCAGCAGTTACAGGGGGAACACTGAAGCTTTCTTT.

The chain joins TRBV7-8 to TRBJ1-1; unclear D gene. Germline loops: CDR1 SGHVS, CDR2 FQNEAQ. The CDR3 covers 15 residues. Trimming left V 1 base short and J 2 bases short, with 11 bases between. The CDR3 coding sequence is TGTGCCAGCAGCTTAGTACCCACCCACAACACTGAAGCTTTCTTT. Its translation is CASSLVPTHNTEAFF.

This clonotype turned up a few times. This chain joins TRBV12-3 or TRBV12-4 and TRBJ2-7, with 12 bases aligning to TRBD2. The CDR3 is 14 residues long. V lost 6 bases, J lost 6 bases, and 6 bases stayed unmatched. The CDR3: CASRLLAGGAEQYF. The CDR3 region has the DNA TGTGCCAGCAGACTTCTAGCGGGGGGGGCCGAGCAGTACTTC.

The chain links TRBV20-1 to TRBJ1-5; 9 bases are a match to TRBD1. CDR3 length: 14 residues. With V trimmed by 5 bases and J by 5 bases, 7 bases remained unmatched. Germline values: CDR1 DFQATT, CDR2 SNEGSKA (reference sequence). CDR3 in DNA: TGCAGTGCTCAACAGGGGGCCATGTATCAGCCCCAGCATTTT. Its translation is CSAQQGAMYQPQHF.

This clonotype was counted at least ten times. The chain employs TRBV7-9 and TRBJ2-5, with a tentative D call TRBD1 (6 bases). Trimming removed 0 bases from V and 13 bases from J, with 12 bases in between. The CDR3 length is 12 residues. The germline gives CDR1 SEHNR, CDR2 FQNEAQ (reference sequence). The CDR3 DNA reads as TGTGCCAGCAGCTTAGCGTCAGGGGAAATGTACTTC. Translating it yields CASSLASGEMYF.

The chain employs TRBV19 and TRBJ2-1, with 11 bases aligning to TRBD1. This CDR3 contains 13 residues. The V and J ends lost 9 bases and 4 bases, in that order; junction bases with no gene match: 2. Per germline, CDR1 LNHDA and CDR2 SQIVND (reference sequence). CDR3 bases: TGTGCCAGCGGACAGGGGGCTTACAATGAGCAGTTCTTC. Translation gives CASGQGAYNEQFF.